The present T cell receptor (beta chain) was sequenced within a study of blood T cell repertoires in COVID-19. Turning to the study itself: Samples representing acute and convalescent COVID-19 were sourced from the United States, Italy and Spain.

The V and J ends lost 1 base and 4 bases, in that order; junction bases with no gene match: 0. The CDR3 spans 14 residues. Looked up from germline, CDR1 is SEHNR and CDR2 is FQNEAQ (reference sequence). This clone came up once. TCRdb keeps only in-frame clones here, not all; method: immunoSEQ multiplex PCR. Of around 230,000 clones in the sample, about four fifths were seen once. This chain links TRBV7-9 with TRBJ1-1, with TRBD1 identical over 10 bases. The TCR was taken from a woman aged 40 to 55 with active or convalescent COVID-19. The specimen sequenced was peripheral blood. In DNA, the CDR3 is TGTGCCAGCAGCTTAGGGGACAGGGGCACTGAAGCTTTCTTT. Its translation is CASSLGDRGTEAFF.